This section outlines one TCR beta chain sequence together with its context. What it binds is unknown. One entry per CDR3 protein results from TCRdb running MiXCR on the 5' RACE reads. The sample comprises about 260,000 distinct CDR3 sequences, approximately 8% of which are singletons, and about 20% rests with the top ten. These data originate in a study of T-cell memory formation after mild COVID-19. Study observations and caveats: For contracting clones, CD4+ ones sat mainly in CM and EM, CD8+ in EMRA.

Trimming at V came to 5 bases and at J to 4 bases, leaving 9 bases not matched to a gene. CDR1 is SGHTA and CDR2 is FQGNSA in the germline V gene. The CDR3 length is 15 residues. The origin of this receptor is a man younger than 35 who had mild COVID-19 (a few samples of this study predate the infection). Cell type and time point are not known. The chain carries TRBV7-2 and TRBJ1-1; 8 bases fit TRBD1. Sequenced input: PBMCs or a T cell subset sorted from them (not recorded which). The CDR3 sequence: CASSPTQGARTEAFF. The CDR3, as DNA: TGTGCCAGCAGCCCGACTCAGGGGGCGCGCACTGAAGCTTTCTTT.